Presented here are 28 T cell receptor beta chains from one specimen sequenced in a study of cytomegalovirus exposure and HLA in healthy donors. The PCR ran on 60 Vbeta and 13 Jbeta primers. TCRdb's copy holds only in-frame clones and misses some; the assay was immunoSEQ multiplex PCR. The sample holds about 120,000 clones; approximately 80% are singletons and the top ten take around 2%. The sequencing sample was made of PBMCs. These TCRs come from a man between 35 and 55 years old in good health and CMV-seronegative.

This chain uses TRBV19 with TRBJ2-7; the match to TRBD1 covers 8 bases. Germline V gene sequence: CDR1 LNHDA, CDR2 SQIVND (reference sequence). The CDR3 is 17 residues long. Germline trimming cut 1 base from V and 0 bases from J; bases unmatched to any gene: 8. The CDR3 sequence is CASSIGSPGTGSYEQYF. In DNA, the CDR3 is TGTGCCAGTAGTATAGGAAGCCCCGGGACAGGCTCCTACGAGCAGTACTTC.

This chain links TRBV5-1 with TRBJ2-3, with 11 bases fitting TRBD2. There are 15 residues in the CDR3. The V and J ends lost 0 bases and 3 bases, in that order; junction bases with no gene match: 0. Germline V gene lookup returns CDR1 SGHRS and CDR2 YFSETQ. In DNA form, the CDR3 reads TGCGCCAGCAGCTTGGGACTAGCGGGGACAGATACGCAGTATTTT. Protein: CASSLGLAGTDTQYF.

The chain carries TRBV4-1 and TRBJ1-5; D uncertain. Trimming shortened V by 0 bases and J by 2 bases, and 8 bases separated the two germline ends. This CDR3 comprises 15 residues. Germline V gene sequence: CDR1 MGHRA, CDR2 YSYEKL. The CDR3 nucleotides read TGCGCCAGCAGCCAAGATGGTCAGGGCAATCAGCCCCAGCATTTT. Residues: CASSQDGQGNQPQHF.

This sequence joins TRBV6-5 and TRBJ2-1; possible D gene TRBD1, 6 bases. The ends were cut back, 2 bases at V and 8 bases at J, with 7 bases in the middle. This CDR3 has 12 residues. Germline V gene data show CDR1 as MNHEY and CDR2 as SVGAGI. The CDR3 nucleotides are TGTGCCAGCAGTTACGACAGGCATGAGCAGTTCTTC. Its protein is CASSYDRHEQFF.

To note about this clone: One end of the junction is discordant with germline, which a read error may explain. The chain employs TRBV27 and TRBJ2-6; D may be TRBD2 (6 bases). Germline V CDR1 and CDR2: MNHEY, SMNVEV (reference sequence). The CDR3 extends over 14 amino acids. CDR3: CASSSGVGANGLTF. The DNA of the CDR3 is TGTGCCAGCAGTTCGGGGGTTGGGGCCAACGGCCTGACTTTC. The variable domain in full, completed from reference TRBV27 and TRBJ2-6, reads EAQVTQNPRYLITVTGKKLTVTCSQNMNHEYMSWYRQDPGLGLRQIYYSMNVEVTDKGDVPEGYKVSRKEKRNFPLILESPSPNQTSLYFCASSSGVGANGLTFGAGSRLTVL.

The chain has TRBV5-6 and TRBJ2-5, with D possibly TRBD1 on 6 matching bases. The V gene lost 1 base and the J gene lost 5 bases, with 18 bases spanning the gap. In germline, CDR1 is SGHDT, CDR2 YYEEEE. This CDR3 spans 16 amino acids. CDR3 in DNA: TGTGCCAGCAGCTTGCCCCGGGACATCTATCGGGAGACCCAGTACTTC. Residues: CASSLPRDIYRETQYF. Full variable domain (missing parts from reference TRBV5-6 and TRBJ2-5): DAGVTQSPTHLIKTRGQQVTLRCSPKSGHDTVSWYQQALGQGPQFIFQYYEEEERQRGNFPDRFSGHQFPNYSSELNVNALLLGDSALYLCASSLPRDIYRETQYFGPGTRLLVL.

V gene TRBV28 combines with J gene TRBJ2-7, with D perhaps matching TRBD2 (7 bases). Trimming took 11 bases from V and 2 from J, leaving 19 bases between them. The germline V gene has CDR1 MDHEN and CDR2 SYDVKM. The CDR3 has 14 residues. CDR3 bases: TGTGCCTCTGGGAGGGAGGGGGTCACCTACGAGCAGTACTTC. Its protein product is CASGREGVTYEQYF.

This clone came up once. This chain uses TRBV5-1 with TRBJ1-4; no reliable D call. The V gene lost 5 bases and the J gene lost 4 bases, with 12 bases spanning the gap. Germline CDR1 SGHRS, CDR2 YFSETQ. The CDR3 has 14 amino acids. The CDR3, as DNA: TGCGCCAGCAGTTATAACAGCTTTAATGAAAAACTGTTTTTT. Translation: CASSYNSFNEKLFF.

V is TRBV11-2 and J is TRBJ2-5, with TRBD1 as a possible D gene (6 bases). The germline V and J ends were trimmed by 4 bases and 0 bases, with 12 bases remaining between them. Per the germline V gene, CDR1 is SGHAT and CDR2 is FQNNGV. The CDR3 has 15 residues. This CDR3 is CASSSGHVYQETQYF. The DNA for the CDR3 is TGTGCCAGCAGCTCGGGACACGTGTACCAAGAGACCCAGTACTTC.

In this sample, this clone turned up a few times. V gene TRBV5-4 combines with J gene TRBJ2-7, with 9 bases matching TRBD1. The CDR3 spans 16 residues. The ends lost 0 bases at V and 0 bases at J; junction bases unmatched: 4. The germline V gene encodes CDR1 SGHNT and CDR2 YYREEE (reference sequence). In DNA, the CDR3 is TGTGCCAGCAGCTTGGACAGGGGGCTTTCCTCCTACGAGCAGTACTTC. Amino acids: CASSLDRGLSSYEQYF.

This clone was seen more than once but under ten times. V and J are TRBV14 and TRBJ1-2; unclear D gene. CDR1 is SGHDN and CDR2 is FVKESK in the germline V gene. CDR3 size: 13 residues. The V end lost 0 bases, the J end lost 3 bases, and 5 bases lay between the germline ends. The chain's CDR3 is CASSQDRDYGYTF. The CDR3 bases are TGTGCCAGCAGCCAAGATCGGGACTATGGCTACACCTTC.

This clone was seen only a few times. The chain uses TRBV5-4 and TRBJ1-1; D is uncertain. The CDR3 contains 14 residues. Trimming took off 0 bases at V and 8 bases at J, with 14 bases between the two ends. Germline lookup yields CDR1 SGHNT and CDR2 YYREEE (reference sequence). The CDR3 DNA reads TGTGCCAGCAGCTTGGGTACCAGACATCAAGAAGCTTTCTTT. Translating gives CASSLGTRHQEAFF.

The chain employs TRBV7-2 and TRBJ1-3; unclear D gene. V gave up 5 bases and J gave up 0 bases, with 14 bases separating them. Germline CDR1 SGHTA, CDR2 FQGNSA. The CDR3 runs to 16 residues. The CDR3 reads CASSGDGSRSGNTIYF. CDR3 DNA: TGTGCCAGCAGCGGAGACGGGAGTCGCTCTGGAAACACCATATATTTT.

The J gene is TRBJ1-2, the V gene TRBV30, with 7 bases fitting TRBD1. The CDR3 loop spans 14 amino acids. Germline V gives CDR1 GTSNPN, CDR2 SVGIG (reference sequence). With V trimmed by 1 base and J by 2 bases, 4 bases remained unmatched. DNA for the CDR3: TGTGCCTGGAGTGCCAGGGGGAGCAACTATGGCTACACCTTC. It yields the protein CAWSARGSNYGYTF. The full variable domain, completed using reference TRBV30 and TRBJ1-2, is SQTIHQWPATLVQPVGSPLSLECTVEGTSNPNLYWYRQAAGRGLQLLFYSVGIGQISSEVPQNLSASRPQDRQFILSSKKLLLSDSGFYLCAWSARGSNYGYTFGSGTRLTVV.

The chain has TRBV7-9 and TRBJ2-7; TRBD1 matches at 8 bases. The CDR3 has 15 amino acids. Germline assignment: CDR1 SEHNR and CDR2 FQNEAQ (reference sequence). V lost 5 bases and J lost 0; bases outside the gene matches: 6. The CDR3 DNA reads TGTGCCAGCAGCCTCAGGACAGGGACCTCCTACGAGCAGTACTTC. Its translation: CASSLRTGTSYEQYF.

DNA of the CDR3: TGTGCCAGCAGCCAAGAGACGCCAGGGTATGGCTACACCTTC. It yields the protein CASSQETPGYGYTF. The V gene is TRBV4-2, the J gene TRBJ1-2; TRBD1 might be the D (5 bases). Germline V lookup: CDR1 LGHNA, CDR2 YNFKEQ. The length of the CDR3 is 14 residues. V lost 0 bases and J 5 bases, leaving 10 bases between the germline ends.

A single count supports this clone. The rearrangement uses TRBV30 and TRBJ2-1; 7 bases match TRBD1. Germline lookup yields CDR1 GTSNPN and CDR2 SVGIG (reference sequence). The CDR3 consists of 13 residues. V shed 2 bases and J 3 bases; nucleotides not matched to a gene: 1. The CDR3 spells CAWSRTGYNEQFF. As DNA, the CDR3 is TGTGCCTGGAGTCGGACAGGCTACAATGAGCAGTTCTTC.

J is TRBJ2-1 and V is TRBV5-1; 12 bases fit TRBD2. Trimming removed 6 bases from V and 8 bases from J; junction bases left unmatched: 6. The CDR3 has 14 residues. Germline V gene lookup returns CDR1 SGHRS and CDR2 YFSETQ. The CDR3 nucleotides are TGCGCCAGCAATCTAGCGGGGGGGCCCCATGAGCAGTTCTTC. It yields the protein CASNLAGGPHEQFF. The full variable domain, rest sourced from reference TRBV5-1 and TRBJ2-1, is KAGVTQTPRYLIKTRGQQVTLSCSPISGHRSVSWYQQTPGQGLQFLFEYFSETQRNKGNFPGRFSGRQFSNSRSEMNVSTLELGDSALYLCASNLAGGPHEQFFGPGTRLTVL.

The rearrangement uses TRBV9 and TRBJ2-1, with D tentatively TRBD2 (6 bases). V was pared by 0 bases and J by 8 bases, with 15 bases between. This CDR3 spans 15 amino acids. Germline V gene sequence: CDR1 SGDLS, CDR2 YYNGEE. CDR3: CASSVATGGVDEQFF. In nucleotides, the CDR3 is TGTGCCAGCAGCGTAGCTACTGGAGGGGTGGATGAGCAGTTCTTC.

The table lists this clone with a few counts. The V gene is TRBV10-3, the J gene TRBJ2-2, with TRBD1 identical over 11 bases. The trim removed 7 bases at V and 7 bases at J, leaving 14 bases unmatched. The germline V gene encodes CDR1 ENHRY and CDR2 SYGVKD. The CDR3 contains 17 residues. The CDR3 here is CAITRGQGVASGGELFF. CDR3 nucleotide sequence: TGTGCCATCACCAGGGGACAGGGGGTGGCCAGCGGCGGGGAGCTGTTTTTT.

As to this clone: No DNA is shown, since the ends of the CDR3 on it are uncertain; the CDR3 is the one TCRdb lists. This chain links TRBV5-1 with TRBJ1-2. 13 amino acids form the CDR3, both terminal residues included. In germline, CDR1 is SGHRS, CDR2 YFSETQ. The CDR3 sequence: CASSLAVGEGTNF.

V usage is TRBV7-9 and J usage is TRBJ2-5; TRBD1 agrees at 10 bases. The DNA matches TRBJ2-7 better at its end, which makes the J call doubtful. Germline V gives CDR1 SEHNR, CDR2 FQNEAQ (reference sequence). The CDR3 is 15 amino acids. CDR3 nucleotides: TGTGCCAGCGCAGTAATGGGGACAGGGGCCTACGAGCAGTACTTC. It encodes CASAVMGTGAYEQYF.

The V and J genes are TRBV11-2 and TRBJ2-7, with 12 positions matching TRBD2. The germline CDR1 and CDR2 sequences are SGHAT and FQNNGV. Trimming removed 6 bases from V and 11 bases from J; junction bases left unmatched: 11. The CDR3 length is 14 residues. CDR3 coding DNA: TGTGCCAGCAGTCGGACTAGCGGGGAGGGTTGGAAGTACTTC. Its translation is CASSRTSGEGWKYF.

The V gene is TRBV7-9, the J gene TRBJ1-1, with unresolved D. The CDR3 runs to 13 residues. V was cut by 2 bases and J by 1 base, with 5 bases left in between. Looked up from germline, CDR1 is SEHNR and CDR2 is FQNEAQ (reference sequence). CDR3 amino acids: CASSLSGNTEAFF. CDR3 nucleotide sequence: TGTGCCAGCAGCTTATCCGGGAACACTGAAGCTTTCTTT.

CDR3 protein: CASRKGLLYEQYF. CDR3 in DNA: TGTGCCAGCAGGAAGGGACTTCTCTACGAGCAGTACTTC. The chain carries TRBV28 and TRBJ2-7; D is perhaps TRBD2 (6 bases). CDR3 length equals 13 residues. Per germline, CDR1 MDHEN and CDR2 SYDVKM. Trimming pared 6 bases from V and 3 bases from J, leaving 12 bases between.

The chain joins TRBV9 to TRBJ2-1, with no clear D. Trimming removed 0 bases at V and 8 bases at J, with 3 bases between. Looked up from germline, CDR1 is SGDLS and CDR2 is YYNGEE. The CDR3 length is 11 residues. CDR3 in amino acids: CASSVVDEQFF. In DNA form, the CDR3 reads TGTGCCAGCAGCGTAGTCGATGAGCAGTTCTTC.

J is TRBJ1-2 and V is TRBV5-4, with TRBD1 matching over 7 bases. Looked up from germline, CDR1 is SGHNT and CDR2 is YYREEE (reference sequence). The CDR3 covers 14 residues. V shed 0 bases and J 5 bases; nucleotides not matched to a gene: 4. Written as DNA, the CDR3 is TGTGCCAGCAGCTTGGGACAGGGTGTGTATGGCTACACCTTC. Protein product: CASSLGQGVYGYTF.

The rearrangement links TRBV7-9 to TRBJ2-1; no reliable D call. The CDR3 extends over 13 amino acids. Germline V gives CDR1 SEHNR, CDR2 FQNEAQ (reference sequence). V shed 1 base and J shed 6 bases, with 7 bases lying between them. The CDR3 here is CASSLGGLNEQFF. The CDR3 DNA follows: TGTGCCAGCAGCTTAGGAGGCCTCAATGAGCAGTTCTTC.